The T cell receptor beta chain under discussion was sequenced for a study of PD-1 blockade in classical Hodgkin lymphoma (dated by TCRdb to the early 2020s). About the investigation overall: Nivolumab dosing was 3 mg/kg intravenously every 2 weeks, continuing until either disease progression or unacceptable toxicity. To define a peripheral blood immune signature of response to PD-1 blockade in classical Hodgkin lymphoma, the study combined TCR beta sequencing with CyTOF.

Remarks on this clone: Its recognized antigen is unknown. Base qualities are not provided; no much larger clone lies one nucleotide away.

Genomic DNA was extracted with the Qiagen DNeasy kit from unsorted PBMCs and from negatively selected CD4+ and CD8+ fractions. Using primers that anneal to V and J segments, immunoSEQ multiplex PCR amplified the TCR beta CDR3 regions. Amplification bias was minimized using a synthetic immune receptor repertoire, and residual bias was removed computationally after sequencing. Regarding the original processing steps: Repertoire diversity was quantified as the Shannon entropy index using custom Python scripts. Unsorted, CD4+ and CD8+ repertoires were analyzed separately, except in combined analyses where CD4+ and CD8+ sequences were merged in silico. Clonal expansion was defined as at least a 2-fold frequency increase after treatment relative to C1D1, with a pseudocount of 0.5 for undetected baseline clones. Clones with 0 or 1 copy at C1D1 were classified as singleton clones, and clones with 2 or more copies were classified as non-singleton clones. By matching protein sequences in sorted samples from the same patient, clones expanded in unsorted samples were annotated as CD4+, CD8+ or unknown. Diversity changes from C1D1 to C4D1 were tested in paired samples using Wilcoxon tests. TCRdb re-hosts the immuneACCESS table, in-frame sequences only. Its copies lack some clones; in the studies checked, an unresolved V gene accounts for under half of them, and the cause for the rest is not known. The V and J calls and clone size are taken from that table; D and trimming were inferred from the DNA. In this sample the table shows approximately 84,000 clones, approximately 88% of which occur a single time. The ten largest clones represent approximately 22% of the sample.

Paper-wide results and their limitations: Baseline TCR diversity was reported as lower in newly diagnosed patients than in healthy donors, and lower still in relapsed/refractory patients. A significant rise by C4D1 was seen in CD4+ but not CD8+ TCR diversity (p=0.0027 vs p=0.16), with the rise being most apparent in complete responders (p=0.02). Diversity was lower in patients who began nivolumab less than 1 year after ASCT, so these patients were left out of later analyses to avoid confounding by immune reconstitution. Among trial patients, those achieving complete response had baseline diversity similar to that of newly diagnosed patients, while diversity was significantly lower in partial responders and progressors. The study was restricted to a single clinical trial cohort, and the causes of repertoire differences, possibly disease activity or prior therapy, were left undefined.

The time point tag for this specimen amounts to: cycle 1 day 1 (C1D1), immediately before nivolumab initiation. All trial patients had relapsed after autologous stem cell transplantation, with cohorts A, B and C differing in prior brentuximab vedotin exposure. The trial cohort comprised approximately 55 patients with relapsed/refractory classical Hodgkin lymphoma whose best overall responses were complete response, partial response or progressive disease. In the multi-cohort phase II CheckMate 205 trial, trial patients received single-agent nivolumab. An independent review committee assessed best overall response using the 2007 International Working Group response criteria. Trial PBMCs were collected immediately before nivolumab initiation (C1D1) and during therapy at cycle 2 day 1 and cycle 4 day 1. Peripheral blood was collected in 8 mL Vacutainer Cell Preparation Tubes, from which PBMCs were isolated by centrifugation and then cryopreserved.

The TCR comes from a human donor with classical Hodgkin lymphoma. This material consisted of peripheral blood mononuclear cells (PBMCs), taken at baseline.

CDR3 region: CASSLDRERTEAFF. The DNA sequence follows: TGCGCCAGCAGTTTGGACAGGGAAAGGACTGAAGCTTTCTTT. The chain is assembled from TRBV10-1 and TRBJ1-1, with 8 central nucleotides matching TRBD1. Taken from the germline V gene (reference sequence), the CDR1 and CDR2 loops are WNHNN and SYGVQD. Here V drops 5 bases and J drops 5 bases, and the junction holds 7 bases not matched to any gene. Reading from cysteine to phenylalanine, the CDR3 counts 14 amino acids. The DNA shown is the 42-base CDR3, in frame from base 1.